This T cell receptor (beta chain) was captured in a study of T cells in Graves' hyperthyroidism and ophthalmopathy (dated by TCRdb to about 2019). In terms of the full investigation: Peripheral blood was sampled at the time of initial diagnosis, prior to any treatment. Prospective prediction of ophthalmopathy was tested in an independent validation cohort consisting of 18 to 20 hyperthyroidism patients and some 16 patients who later progressed to ophthalmopathy. To identify TCR V-J signatures that set the groups apart, the researchers used a discovery cohort of 95 to 100 patients, made up of 40 to 45 with Graves' ophthalmopathy and approximately 57 with stable Graves' hyperthyroidism. The paper reports TCR Vbeta CDR3 sequencing of roughly 140 peripheral blood samples: under 45 ophthalmopathy, under 80 hyperthyroidism and around 17 progressor patients. The 100 or so discovery patients were divided at random into training and test sets in a 7:3 ratio. Following sampling, methimazole starting at 30 mg daily was given to hyperthyroidism patients, and high-dose intravenous methylprednisolone was given to ophthalmopathy patients. Thyroid tissue and blood T-cell repertoires from about six Graves' hyperthyroidism patients were also compared in the study. The research as a whole found: In cross-validation, a model built on a 13 V-J signature told ophthalmopathy apart from stable hyperthyroidism with under 90% sensitivity and about 81% specificity, and in testing the same model reached 80%/75%. Most expanded thyroid clonotypes (frequency above 0.001) were also detected in blood, a finding suggesting that blood repertoires may reflect thyroid immune responses. No statistical method was used to fix the sample size in advance, and group allocation was not hidden from the investigators. In validation, the model predicted progression to ophthalmopathy a median of roughly six months before onset, with about 64% sensitivity and roughly 77% specificity.

From the cysteine through the phenylalanine, the CDR3 covers 12 amino acids. The only DNA kept is the CDR3, 36 bases in frame from the first base. V is pared back by 3 bases and J by 12 bases, with 12 bases lying between the germline termini. The CDR1 and CDR2 encoded by the germline V gene are LGHNA and YNFKEQ. The TCR beta CDR3 regions were amplified from RNA transcripts. A first-round RT-PCR of the TCR CDR3 used the HTBI primer set with the Qiagen OneStep RT-PCR kit. Libraries were constructed in a second round of multiplex PCR, after which size selection and purification were carried out. Libraries were sequenced paired-end with 100 bp reads on an Illumina HiSeq2000. Turning to the authors' computational methods: SOAPnuke was used to process the raw data, with reads discarded if the reads contained adapters or uncalled bases, had a mean Phred below 15, or lacked an exact constant-primer or identifier match. COPE v1.2.5 was used to merge high-quality paired reads, and clonotypes were defined as unique nucleotide sequences. Clonotypes were aligned to IMGT TRBV, TRBD and TRBJ reference segments using MiTCR v1.1. Only V-J combinations with frequency above 0.0001, covering 99% to 99.2% of repertoires, were analysed. The TCS score was defined as F50 (clonal expansion) divided by E x V (chaos), with BLOSUM62-based TCRdist calculated between CDR3 peptides within each V-J. Welch's t-statistics and random forest reduced roughly 530 V-J features to under 15, which were used in a naive Bayes classifier (R e1071). The public reads were reanalyzed by TCRdb: fastp trimming at Q25, MiXCR alignment, in-frame beta chains only. Each record represents a unique CDR3 protein, reported with the most common genes and DNA among its rows. V and J calls and clone size were set by TCRdb, not the authors. For this sample the table gives roughly 630,000 distinct CDR3 sequences, of which 15% to 17% were detected only once. The ten largest clones add up to around 7.3% of the sample.

This clonotype was observed a handful of times. It lacks a known antigen. Base qualities are not recorded, but no much larger clone differs from it by a single base. Graves' hyperthyroidism was defined as stable when no progression to ophthalmopathy occurred over 18 months of follow-up. The hyperthyroidism patients were between 18 and 65 years old and newly diagnosed, with a disease duration of less than 2 months. Exclusion was applied to patients with uncontrolled infections, other autoimmune diseases, pregnancy or lactation. Clinical symptoms, serum thyroxine and TRAb, thyroid ultrasound, and orbital computed tomography formed the basis for the diagnoses. PBMCs were isolated from about 10 ml of fresh peripheral blood by Ficoll-Paque density gradient centrifugation. Total RNA was extracted using Trizol reagent, and RNA quality was assessed on an Agilent 2100 Bioanalyzer.

The sequence is built from TRBV4-2 and TRBJ2-4; no D gene is confidently identified. The sequencing input was blood. The origin of this receptor is a woman in her 30s with Graves' hyperthyroidism. The sequenced DNA: TGTGCCAGCAGCCATGACTCCAACCCTCAGTACTTC. This yields the protein CASSHDSNPQYF.